This is a list of T cell receptor beta chains from one sample in a study of cytomegalovirus exposure and HLA in healthy donors. Clones were sequenced by immunoSEQ multiplex PCR, and TCRdb holds only the in-frame ones, with some missing. The data contain about 160,000 clones, roughly 87% of them singletons. The source material was PBMCs. The receptors shown here come from a man in his forties or fifties in good health and CMV-seropositive. CDR3s include the opening cysteine and the closing phenylalanine or tryptophan. A D gene is named only where the DNA matches it firmly. Some rows mark clone size as missing; the rest say once, few, many or name a class of expanded clone.

d_call	clone_size	v_call	j_call	cdr3_aa	cdr3_nt
TRBD2	NA	TRBV5-6	TRBJ2-7	CASSYPSGSYEQYF	TGTGCCAGCAGCTATCCTAGCGGTTCCTACGAGCAGTACTTC
TRBD2	NA	TRBV4-2	TRBJ2-7	CASSQVWTSGETSYEQYF	TGTGCCAGCAGCCAAGTTTGGACTAGCGGGGAAACTTCCTACGAGCAGTACTTC
NA	NA	TRBV21-1	TRBJ2-2	CASSPKVPSGTGAITNTGELFF	TGTGCCAGCAGCCCGAAAGTCCCTTCCGGGACAGGGGCCATAACGAACACCGGGGAGCTGTTTTTT
NA	NA	TRBV5-1	TRBJ2-2	CASSRGTGELFF	TGCGCCAGCAGTCGAGGGACCGGGGAGCTGTTTTTT
NA	NA	TRBV7-8	TRBJ2-7	CASSLEGGFWYF	TGTGCCAGCAGCTTAGAAGGAGGTTTTTGGTACTTC
NA	NA	TRBV6-1	TRBJ2-3	CASSEDGGNTDTQYF	TGTGCCAGCAGTGAAGACGGGGGAAACACAGATACGCAGTATTTT
NA	once	TRBV7-3	TRBJ1-6	CASSLDHYLSPLHF	TGTGCCAGCAGCTTAGATCACTACCTGTCACCCCTCCACTTT
NA	NA	TRBV7-6	TRBJ2-5	CASSDRRQETQYF	TGTGCCAGCAGTGACAGGCGTCAAGAGACCCAGTACTTC
NA	NA	TRBV25-1	TRBJ1-6	CASSEAGIDDSPLHF	TGTGCCAGCAGTGAGGCAGGGATAGACGATTCACCCCTCCACTTT
NA	NA	TRBV10-3	TRBJ1-5	CAISVASNQPQHF	TGTGCCATCAGTGTGGCTAGCAATCAGCCCCAGCATTTT
TRBD2	NA	TRBV7-3	TRBJ2-2	CASSSGTKNTGELFF	TGTGCCAGCAGCTCCGGGACTAAGAACACCGGGGAGCTGTTTTTT
NA	NA	TRBV28	TRBJ2-3	CASSLVRDTQYF	TGTGCCAGCAGTTTGGTGCGAGATACGCAGTATTTT
NA	NA	TRBV6-1	TRBJ1-5	CASSDPQGGNQPQHF	TGTGCCAGCAGTGACCCCCAGGGCGGCAATCAGCCCCAGCATTTT
TRBD1	NA	TRBV6-6	TRBJ1-5	CASSTGTVSNQPQHF	TGTGCCAGCAGCACCGGGACAGTTAGCAATCAGCCCCAGCATTTT
TRBD2	once	TRBV5-4	TRBJ2-2	CASRLNVGRAYTGELFF	TGTGCCAGCAGACTAAACGTTGGGAGGGCATACACCGGGGAGCTGTTTTTT
NA	NA	TRBV5-1	TRBJ2-3	CASSLATTGTDTQYF	TGCGCCAGCAGCTTGGCCACCACAGGGACAGATACGCAGTATTTT
TRBD1	NA	TRBV5-1	TRBJ1-2	CASSVPGTVYGYTF	TGCGCCAGCAGCGTTCCCGGGACAGTTTATGGCTACACCTTC
TRBD2	NA	TRBV19	TRBJ2-7	CASSIGLASGEQYF	TGTGCCAGTAGTATAGGTTTGGCTAGCGGAGAGCAGTACTTC
TRBD1	NA	TRBV5-1	TRBJ2-1	CASTLTGDGSNEQFF	TGCGCCAGCACCCTGACAGGGGATGGTAGCAATGAGCAGTTCTTC
NA	NA	TRBV14	TRBJ2-3	CASSQHQGLRADTQYF	TGTGCCAGCAGCCAACACCAGGGCCTTCGGGCAGATACGCAGTATTTT
TRBD1	NA	TRBV5-1	TRBJ2-5	CASSFNTGGVGETQYF	TGCGCCAGCAGCTTCAACACAGGGGGTGTAGGGGAGACCCAGTACTTC
NA	NA	TRBV27	TRBJ2-5	CASSFLENQETQYF	TGTGCCAGCAGTTTTCTGGAGAACCAAGAGACCCAGTACTTC
NA	few	TRBV4-2	TRBJ1-1	CASSQGFEAFF	TGTGCCAGCAGCCAGGGCTTTGAAGCTTTCTTT
TRBD1	NA	TRBV19	TRBJ1-2	CASSRGTGLYGYTF	TGTGCCAGTAGTAGAGGGACAGGCCTCTATGGCTACACCTTC
TRBD1	NA	TRBV5-6	TRBJ2-7	CASSSAQGASYEQYF	TGTGCCAGCAGCTCCGCACAGGGGGCCTCCTACGAGCAGTACTTC
NA	NA	TRBV4-3	TRBJ2-4	CASRGDGNIQYF	TGCGCCAGTCGCGGGGACGGAAACATTCAGTACTTC
NA	NA	TRBV29-1	TRBJ1-5	CSVEEAQGPQHF	TGCAGCGTTGAGGAGGCACAGGGCCCCCAGCATTTT
NA	NA	TRBV5-1	TRBJ2-2	CASSGRETGELFF	TGCGCCAGCAGCGGACGGGAGACCGGGGAGCTGTTTTTT
TRBD2	NA	TRBV27	TRBJ2-2	CASTSGLASAGELFF	TGTGCCAGCACCTCGGGACTAGCTTCGGCCGGGGAGCTGTTTTTT
TRBD1	once	TRBV5-1	TRBJ1-1	CASSQLQGVNTEAFF	TGCGCCAGCAGCCAGTTACAGGGGGTGAACACTGAAGCTTTCTTT
TRBD2	NA	TRBV7-6	TRBJ2-5	CASSRGTSGTQETQYF	TGTGCCAGCAGCCGCGGGACTAGCGGGACACAAGAGACCCAGTACTTC
NA	NA	TRBV6-4	TRBJ1-6	CASSWDTDNSPLHF	TGTGCCAGCAGCTGGGACACGGATAATTCACCCCTCCACTTT
NA	NA	TRBV2	TRBJ1-2	CASSGLKEGYGYTF	TGTGCCAGCAGCGGACTGAAGGAGGGCTATGGCTACACCTTC